What follows are 25 T cell receptor beta chains derived from one specimen sequenced in a study of blood T cells in healthy people across ages. Combining a sample-barcoded 5' primer with a J-beta primer mix, a second PCR ran for roughly 6 to 12 cycles. TCRdb used MiXCR to reprocess the 5' RACE reads, holding one entry per CDR3 protein. Among approximately 1,100,000 distinct CDR3 sequences listed, under 45% were seen once. Sample: blood. These receptors originate from a woman in her fifties or sixties in good health.

This chain joins TRBV9 and TRBJ2-5; 9 positions match TRBD2. CDR1 is SGDLS and CDR2 is YYNGEE in the germline V gene. With 3 bases clipped from V and 11 bases from J, the junction kept 17 bases outside the gene matches. There are 16 residues in the CDR3. The CDR3 here is CASSGYSGRPPNEQYF. DNA for the CDR3: TGTGCCAGCAGCGGATATAGCGGGAGACCCCCCAATGAGCAGTACTTC.

The chain has TRBV27 and TRBJ2-7, with 8 nucleotides matching TRBD1. Germline values: CDR1 MNHEY, CDR2 SMNVEV (reference sequence). The CDR3 runs to 14 residues. Losses at the gene ends were 8 bases for V and 12 bases for J; bases not matched to a gene: 18. The CDR3, as DNA: TGTGCCAGCGGGGGTGAGACAGGGGTAGAGACCCGGTACTTC. Amino acids: CASGGETGVETRYF.

The chain uses TRBV6-6 and TRBJ2-1; D is perhaps TRBD1 or TRBD2 (6 bases each). The CDR3 covers 15 residues. From germline, CDR1 is MNHNY and CDR2 SVGAGI (reference sequence). V lost 0 bases and J 13 bases, leaving 19 bases between the germline ends. Here the CDR3 DNA reads TGTGCCAGCAGTTACTCGAGGGGGAGGTCAGAGACCCAGTTCTTC. Residues: CASSYSRGRSETQFF.

The chain combines TRBV12-3 or TRBV12-4 with TRBJ2-5; D remains unclear. The CDR3 extends over 14 amino acids. With 6 bases removed from V and 2 bases from J, the gap between germline ends came to 13 bases. The DNA for the CDR3 is TGTGCCAGCAGACCGATGGGCCCTCAAGAGACCCAGTACTTC. Encoded protein: CASRPMGPQETQYF.

The chain joins TRBV7-8 to TRBJ1-1; no definite D call. The CDR3 totals 13 residues. Germline CDR1 SGHVS, CDR2 FQNEAQ. V was shortened by 5 bases and J by 6 bases, with 13 bases between the two germline ends. CDR3 bases: TGTGCCAGCAGCGCGACTCTCTCCCCTGAAGCTTTCTTT. It encodes CASSATLSPEAFF.

The rearrangement uses TRBV7-9 and TRBJ2-7; D not certain. The CDR3 runs to 12 residues. The V gene lost 5 bases and the J gene lost 7 bases, with 12 bases spanning the gap. Germline CDR1 reads SEHNR; CDR2 reads FQNEAQ (reference sequence). The CDR3 DNA is TGTGCCAGCAGCGCTGACCGCAATGAGCAGTACTTC. Its protein is CASSADRNEQYF.

The V and J genes are TRBV27 and TRBJ1-1, with TRBD1 matching over 11 bases. The CDR3 has 19 residues. V lost 7 bases and J lost 3; bases outside the gene matches: 19. Germline CDR1 reads MNHEY; CDR2 reads SMNVEV (reference sequence). The CDR3 nucleotides read TGTGCCAGCATTCCCCGGACAGGGGGCTTTCTGTCGGGTGACACTGAAGCTTTCTTT. The encoded protein is CASIPRTGGFLSGDTEAFF.

V usage is TRBV2 and J usage is TRBJ2-1; TRBD2 matches 9 bases. Trimming at V came to 8 bases and at J to 5 bases, leaving 10 bases not matched to a gene. Germline CDR1 SNHLY, CDR2 FYNNEI. This CDR3 has 15 amino acids. The CDR3 DNA is TGTGCCAGCGGCCGTCTCGCGGGAGGGCACAATGAGCAGTTCTTC. The encoded protein is CASGRLAGGHNEQFF.

The V call is TRBV5-6, the J call TRBJ2-3, with 8 positions matching TRBD2. Germline CDR1 is SGHDT and CDR2 is YYEEEE. Losses at the gene ends were 3 bases for V and 4 bases for J; bases not matched to a gene: 10. The CDR3 totals 16 residues. CDR3 coding DNA: TGTGCCAGCAGCTCTATCAAGACTAGCGTGGCAGATACGCAGTATTTT. Translating it yields CASSSIKTSVADTQYF. Supplemented by reference TRBV5-6 and TRBJ2-3, the full variable domain reads DAGVTQSPTHLIKTRGQQVTLRCSPKSGHDTVSWYQQALGQGPQFIFQYYEEEERQRGNFPDRFSGHQFPNYSSELNVNALLLGDSALYLCASSSIKTSVADTQYFGPGTRLTVL.

V gene TRBV10-3 combines with J gene TRBJ2-7; perhaps D is TRBD1 or TRBD2 (6 bases each). The CDR3 runs to 16 residues. Trimming left V 4 bases short and J 0 bases short, with 16 bases between. Germline CDR1 is ENHRY and CDR2 is SYGVKD. The CDR3 DNA follows: TGTGCCATCAGTGCGTCGCGGGACATAACCTCCTACGAGCAGTACTTC. Residues: CAISASRDITSYEQYF.

Details on this clonotype: One junction end disagrees with the germline gene, perhaps due to a read error. This chain connects TRBV7-3 to TRBJ1-6, with D hard to call. CDR1 is SGHTA and CDR2 is FQGTGA in the germline V gene. The CDR3 is made up of 14 amino acids. The chain's CDR3 is CASRPGRENSPLHF. The CDR3 nucleotides are TGCGCCAGCAGACCCGGACGGGAGAATTCACCCCTCCACTTT.

J is TRBJ2-5 and V is TRBV5-6; 9 nucleotides match TRBD2. Trimming removed 5 bases from V and 2 bases from J; junction bases left unmatched: 7. Germline V gene data show CDR1 as SGHDT and CDR2 as YYEEEE. The CDR3 contains 15 residues. The CDR3 nucleotides are TGTGCCAGCAGTTTACTGGCGGGAGGGCAAGAGACCCAGTACTTC. Translation gives CASSLLAGGQETQYF.

This clonotype showed up just a few times. Written as DNA, the CDR3 is TGTGCCAGCAGCTTATCAACAGGGACCTCCTACGAGCAGTACTTC. This gives the protein CASSLSTGTSYEQYF. The gene calls are TRBV7-3 and TRBJ2-7, with D possibly being TRBD1 (6 bases). Trimming took off 2 bases at V and 0 bases at J, with 11 bases between the two ends. Germline CDR1 reads SGHTA; CDR2 reads FQGTGA. The CDR3 has 15 residues.

The chain carries TRBV7-2 and TRBJ1-2, with D hard to call. The V end was cut by 4 bases, the J end by 0 bases, with 12 bases between. The CDR3 loop spans 15 amino acids. CDR1 is SGHTA, CDR2 FQGNSA, per germline. The CDR3 reads CASSSPGTTNYGYTF. The CDR3 DNA is TGTGCCAGCAGCTCGCCGGGAACCACTAACTATGGCTACACCTTC.

With regard to this clonotype: Possible read error: a much larger clone is one base away. The chain combines TRBV5-1 with TRBJ1-1, with D perhaps matching TRBD1 (5 bases). V gave up 1 base and J gave up 2 bases, with 12 bases separating them. This CDR3 contains 15 residues. The germline CDR1 and CDR2 sequences are SGHRS and YFSETQ. The CDR3 protein is CASSLTSGTNTEAFF. CDR3 coding DNA: TGCGCCAGCAGCTTGACCAGCGGGACTAACACTGAAGCTTTCTTT.

The chain's CDR3 is CASSQSAGFDEQYF. The CDR3, as DNA: TGTGCCAGCAGCCAATCCGCTGGCTTCGACGAGCAGTACTTC. The V and J genes are TRBV16 and TRBJ2-4, with unresolved D. Matching the DNA end better, TRBJ2-7 makes the J call doubtful. CDR3 length equals 14 residues. Germline assignment: CDR1 KGHSY and CDR2 FQNENV.

The sample holds a few counts of this clonotype. This chain connects TRBV5-6 to TRBJ1-2; TRBD1 is a possible D gene (5 bases). V gave up 0 bases and J gave up 2 bases, with 23 bases separating them. CDR1 and CDR2 (germline): SGHDT, YYEEEE. The CDR3 loop spans 19 amino acids. This CDR3 is CASSLAVGRPTGVNYGYTF. The DNA of the CDR3 is TGTGCCAGCAGCTTGGCGGTGGGGCGACCCACTGGGGTCAACTATGGCTACACCTTC.

This clonotype was found a few times. The chain is built from TRBV6-2 or TRBV6-3 and TRBJ2-1, with 14 bases that match TRBD2. The CDR3 length is 16 residues. From germline, CDR1 is MNHEY and CDR2 SVGEGT. The V segment lost 6 bases and the J segment 4 bases; nucleotides outside the gene matches: 5. CDR3 protein: CASSKGLAGAYNEQFF. The DNA for the CDR3 is TGTGCCAGCAGCAAGGGACTAGCGGGAGCTTACAATGAGCAGTTCTTC.

The CDR3 DNA follows: TGCAGTGCTAGCTCCGGGATCTACGAGCAGTACTTC. Its protein is CSASSGIYEQYF. This chain links TRBV20-1 with TRBJ2-7, with D possibly being TRBD2 (5 bases). Germline V CDR1 and CDR2: DFQATT, SNEGSKA (reference sequence). V shed 3 bases and J shed 3 bases, with 9 bases lying between them. This CDR3 has 12 residues.

Many counts were recorded for this clonotype. V and J are TRBV4-1 and TRBJ1-5; D might be TRBD1 (6 bases). V was shortened by 0 bases and J by 3 bases, with 12 bases between the two germline ends. CDR3 length equals 16 residues. Germline CDR1 reads MGHRA; CDR2 reads YSYEKL. The chain's CDR3 is CASSQDPQGVNQPQHF. The CDR3 bases are TGCGCCAGCAGCCAAGACCCACAGGGAGTCAATCAGCCCCAGCATTTT.

The chain uses TRBV2 and TRBJ2-7; maybe TRBD1 (6 bases). V shed 7 bases and J shed 4 bases, with 17 bases lying between them. The V gene's germline CDR1 is SNHLY and CDR2 FYNNEI. CDR3 length: 14 residues. In DNA, the CDR3 is TGTGCCAGCATAACCGGGACAAAACAGTACGAGCAGTACTTC. Translation gives CASITGTKQYEQYF.

The rearrangement links TRBV28 to TRBJ2-7, with 10 bases that match TRBD2. The CDR3 spans 16 residues. CDR1 is MDHEN, CDR2 SYDVKM, per germline. The ends lost 4 bases at V and 12 bases at J; junction bases unmatched: 18. CDR3 residues: CASSSGTSAELNIRYF. The CDR3 bases are TGTGCCAGCAGTTCCGGGACTAGCGCCGAACTAAACATTCGGTACTTC.

This clonotype was observed a few times. The chain employs TRBV20-1 and TRBJ1-1; D may be TRBD1 (6 bases). Trimming shortened V by 1 base and J by 3 bases, and 15 bases separated the two germline ends. Germline V gene data show CDR1 as DFQATT and CDR2 as SNEGSKA (reference sequence). The CDR3 is 15 amino acids. The CDR3 DNA follows: TGCAGTGCTAGAGGGGAACAGGGTGATCACACTGAAGCTTTCTTT. As protein: CSARGEQGDHTEAFF.

V is TRBV2 and J is TRBJ2-1, with 7 positions matching TRBD2. The closer fit of TRBJ2-7 to the DNA end suggests the J call may be wrong. The CDR3 runs to 15 residues. CDR1 and CDR2 from the germline V gene are SNHLY and FYNNEI. DNA for the CDR3: TGTGCCAGCAGTGAAAGCCTAGCGGCTTACAATGAGCAGTACTTC. The encoded protein is CASSESLAAYNEQYF.

The gene calls are TRBV15 and TRBJ2-1; D not certain. The CDR3 loop spans 12 amino acids. Germline CDR1 LNHNV, CDR2 YYDKDF (reference sequence). Trimming took off 6 bases at V and 8 bases at J, with 11 bases between the two ends. The CDR3 DNA sequence: TGTGCCACCAGTTGGCAGGAACATGAGCAGTTCTTC. Protein product: CATSWQEHEQFF.